This T cell receptor beta chain comes out of a study of T cell changes during pregnancy in multiple sclerosis. Libraries were prepared by immunoSEQ multiplex PCR; TCRdb keeps only in-frame clonotypes and omits some of them. The sample has tens of thousands of clones; around 94% are singletons. CDR1 and CDR2 (germline): SGHRS, YFSETQ. The length of the CDR3 is 17 residues. After removal of 10 bases from V and 1 base from J, the junction contained 13 bases not matched to a gene. The sequences come from peripheral blood, collected in the third trimester of pregnancy. This chain links TRBV5-1 with TRBJ2-3; 12 nucleotides align to TRBD2. This receptor was identified in a female donor with multiple sclerosis, enrolled in a pregnancy study. CDR3 protein: CAYRLAGGPSGTDTQYF. The CDR3 DNA reads TGCGCCTATCGTCTAGCGGGAGGGCCGTCGGGCACAGATACGCAGTATTTT.